These T cell receptor beta chains were read from a single sample in a study of cytomegalovirus exposure and HLA in healthy donors. Measured with immunoSEQ multiplex PCR; TCRdb has only the in-frame clones, and not every one. The repertoire holds roughly 150,000 clones, with over 65% as singletons. Source material: PBMCs. All receptors derive from a woman aged 25 to 45 in good health and CMV-seronegative. Each CDR3 is given with its conserved first and last residue. A D gene is named only where the DNA matches it firmly. Expanded clones are given a class, and other clones once, few, many or no size at all.

CDR3 length	V gene	D gene	clone size	J gene	CDR3 protein	CDR3 DNA
14	TRBV19	NA	NA	TRBJ2-1	CASSIVQNSNEQFF	TGTGCCAGTAGTATAGTTCAGAATTCCAATGAGCAGTTCTTC
15	TRBV6-1	NA	NA	TRBJ2-3	CASSENSGHTDTQYF	TGTGCCAGCAGTGAAAATAGCGGACACACAGATACGCAGTATTTT
11	TRBV28	NA	NA	TRBJ2-7	CASSSSYEQYF	TGTGCCAGCAGTTCTTCCTACGAGCAGTACTTC
18	TRBV11-2	TRBD2	once	TRBJ2-7	CASSLLPGRAGGFYEQYF	TGTGCCAGCAGCTTACTCCCCGGGAGGGCGGGAGGGTTCTACGAGCAGTACTTC
14	TRBV2	TRBD1	NA	TRBJ2-7	CASSPGTGFSEQYF	TGTGCCAGCAGTCCCGGGACAGGGTTTTCCGAGCAGTACTTC
13	TRBV29-1	TRBD2	NA	TRBJ2-5	CSVENGREETQYF	TGCAGCGTTGAAAACGGGAGGGAAGAGACCCAGTACTTC
15	TRBV10-3	TRBD1	NA	TRBJ1-3	CAISEEGARGNTIYF	TGTGCCATCAGTGAAGAGGGGGCGCGGGGAAACACCATATATTTT
16	TRBV28	NA	NA	TRBJ1-5	CASSFRGRGGDQPQHF	TGTGCCAGCAGTTTCCGGGGCAGGGGTGGCGATCAGCCCCAGCATTTT
15	TRBV5-4	NA	NA	TRBJ2-3	CASSFSQGSTDTQYF	TGTGCCAGCAGCTTTAGTCAGGGGAGTACAGATACGCAGTATTTT
15	TRBV1	NA	NA	TRBJ1-6	CTSSQLQGPYSPLHF	TGCACCAGCAGCCAATTACAGGGCCCCTATTCACCCCTCCACTTT
13	TRBV5-1	NA	few	TRBJ1-1	CASSLGAETEAFF	TGCGCCAGCAGCTTGGGGGCTGAAACAGAAGCTTTCTTT
14	TRBV28	NA	NA	TRBJ2-5	CASTLAAGGETQYF	TGTGCCAGCACCTTGGCGGCAGGGGGGGAGACCCAGTACTTC
14	TRBV6-1	NA	NA	TRBJ1-1	CASSDREGNTEAFF	TGTGCCAGCAGTGACCGGGAAGGGAACACTGAAGCTTTCTTT
15	TRBV7-2	TRBD1	once	TRBJ2-5	CASSVQDRAKGTQYF	TGTGCCAGCAGCGTACAAGACAGGGCGAAGGGGACCCAGTACTTC
16	TRBV5-1	NA	NA	TRBJ2-3	CASAALWRGDTDTQYF	TGCGCCAGCGCCGCTCTATGGCGGGGAGACACAGATACGCAGTATTTT
13	TRBV28	NA	NA	TRBJ2-7	CASSLVPSYEQYF	TGTGCCAGCAGTTTAGTCCCCTCCTACGAGCAGTACTTC
16	TRBV5-1	TRBD2	NA	TRBJ2-2	CASSPGTSGNTGELFF	TGCGCCAGCAGCCCTGGGACTAGCGGGAACACCGGGGAGCTGTTTTTT
16	TRBV7-9	NA	few	TRBJ2-1	CASSLELAGTYNEQFF	TGTGCCAGCAGCTTAGAACTAGCTGGAACCTACAATGAGCAGTTCTTC
15	TRBV7-2	NA	NA	TRBJ1-5	CASSLRSQGIQPQHF	TGTGCCAGCAGCTTACGATCGCAGGGAATTCAGCCCCAGCATTTT
19	TRBV10-3	TRBD1	NA	TRBJ1-5	CAIRIPTWTGRYSNQPQHF	TGTGCCATCAGGATACCAACCTGGACAGGGAGATATAGCAATCAGCCCCAGCATTTT
15	TRBV2	TRBD1	few	TRBJ2-3	CASSRGQADGDTQYF	TGTGCCAGCAGCCGGGGACAGGCCGACGGGGATACGCAGTATTTT
14	TRBV2	TRBD1	NA	TRBJ2-5	CASSRAGTGETQYF	TGTGCCAGCAGCAGAGCCGGGACAGGGGAGACCCAGTACTTC
11	TRBV30	TRBD1	NA	TRBJ2-7	CAWSVRLGQHF	TGTGCCTGGAGTGTAAGGTTGGGACAGCACTTC
13	TRBV11-2	NA	few	TRBJ1-6	CASSRGKNSPLHF	TGTGCCAGCAGCAGGGGAAAAAATTCACCCCTCCACTTT
16	TRBV9	TRBD1	NA	TRBJ1-2	CASSEGTDLISYGYTF	TGTGCCAGCAGCGAGGGGACAGACCTTATATCTTATGGCTACACCTTC
17	TRBV27	NA	few	TRBJ1-2	CASRARLRAGINYGYTF	TGTGCCAGCAGGGCAAGGCTTCGGGCAGGGATTAACTATGGCTACACCTTC
14	TRBV5-1	NA	NA	TRBJ2-7	CASSLGAFNYEQYF	TGCGCCAGCAGCTTGGGGGCCTTTAACTACGAGCAGTACTTC
15	TRBV5-1	NA	few	TRBJ1-1	CASSLVPGDSGEAFF	TGCGCCAGCAGCTTGGTTCCGGGGGACTCGGGTGAAGCTTTCTTT
14	TRBV7-2	TRBD1	NA	TRBJ2-3	CASSSTGGSDTQYF	TGTGCCAGCAGCTCTACAGGGGGGTCAGATACGCAGTATTTT
16	TRBV4-2	NA	NA	TRBJ1-1	CASSQEASGGNTEAFF	TGTGCCAGCAGCCAAGAGGCGTCGGGTGGGAACACTGAAGCTTTCTTT
14	TRBV5-1	NA	NA	TRBJ2-5	CASRSQGTQETQYF	TGCGCCAGCAGATCACAGGGCACCCAAGAGACCCAGTACTTC
13	TRBV2	TRBD1	NA	TRBJ2-5	CASVGTGTETQYF	TGTGCCAGCGTCGGGACAGGGACAGAGACCCAGTACTTC
14	TRBV6-5	NA	NA	TRBJ1-1	CASSYSEMNTEAFF	TGTGCCAGCAGTTACTCAGAGATGAACACTGAAGCTTTCTTT
16	TRBV7-3	NA	few	TRBJ2-1	CASSLKGSSSYNEQFF	TGTGCCAGCAGCTTAAAGGGGTCGAGCTCCTACAATGAGCAGTTCTTC
14	TRBV28	NA	NA	TRBJ2-7	CASSLLAGVSRQYF	TGTGCCAGCAGTTTATTGGCAGGGGTGAGTCGGCAGTACTTC